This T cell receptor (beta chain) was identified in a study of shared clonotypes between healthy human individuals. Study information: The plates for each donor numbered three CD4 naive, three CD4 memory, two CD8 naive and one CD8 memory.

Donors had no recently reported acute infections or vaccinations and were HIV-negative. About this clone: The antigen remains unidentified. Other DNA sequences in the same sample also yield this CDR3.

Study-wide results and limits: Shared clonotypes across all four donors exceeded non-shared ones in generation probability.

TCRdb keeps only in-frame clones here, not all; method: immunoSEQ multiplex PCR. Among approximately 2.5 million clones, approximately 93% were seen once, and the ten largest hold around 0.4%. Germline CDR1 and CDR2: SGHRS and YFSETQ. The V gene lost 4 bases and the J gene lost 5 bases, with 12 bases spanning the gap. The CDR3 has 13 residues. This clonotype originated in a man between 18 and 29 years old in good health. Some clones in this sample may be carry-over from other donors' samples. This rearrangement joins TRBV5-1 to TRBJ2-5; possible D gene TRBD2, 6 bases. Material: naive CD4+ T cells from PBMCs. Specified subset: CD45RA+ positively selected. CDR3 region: CASSGGGTETQYF. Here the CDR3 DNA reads TGCGCCAGCAGCGGGGGAGGTACGGAGACCCAGTACTTC. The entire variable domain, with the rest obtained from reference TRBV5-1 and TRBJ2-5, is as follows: KAGVTQTPRYLIKTRGQQVTLSCSPISGHRSVSWYQQTPGQGLQFLFEYFSETQRNKGNFPGRFSGRQFSNSRSEMNVSTLELGDSALYLCASSGGGTETQYFGPGTRLLVL.